Presented here are 5 T cell receptor beta chains from one specimen sequenced in a study of shared clonotypes between healthy human individuals. The method was immunoSEQ multiplex PCR; TCRdb's version includes in-frame clones alone and lacks a portion of them. The sample lists about 1 million clones, roughly 75% seen once, with 1.5% in the top ten. The sample comprised memory CD4+ T cells sorted from blood. The subset here: CD45RA-negative fraction. Receptors were obtained from a man between 18 and 35 years old in good health.

J is TRBJ2-7 and V is TRBV10-2; D is perhaps TRBD2 (5 bases). Germline values: CDR1 WSHSY, CDR2 SAAADI. V lost 5 bases, J lost 6 bases, and 8 bases lay in between. The CDR3 runs to 11 residues. The CDR3 nucleotides read TGCGCCAGCAGTCTCGGACTCGAGCAGTACTTC. This codes for CASSLGLEQYF.

This clone was seen just once. The rearrangement joins TRBV7-9 to TRBJ2-7, with TRBD1 matching over 11 bases. This CDR3 contains 15 residues. CDR1 and CDR2 (germline): SEHNR, FQNEAQ (reference sequence). The J segment lost 3 bases and the V segment lost 0 bases, leaving 1 base of the junction unmatched. The CDR3 nucleotides are TGTGCCAGCAGCTTAGCCGGGACAGGGGGCTACGAGCAGTACTTC. As protein: CASSLAGTGGYEQYF.

The chain carries TRBV5-1 and TRBJ1-6, with a weak D call TRBD1 (5 bases). The germline CDR1 and CDR2 sequences are SGHRS and YFSETQ. The length of the CDR3 is 14 residues. The V end lost 5 bases, the J end lost 8 bases, and 14 bases lay between the germline ends. The CDR3 sequence: CASSMSGMDSPLHF. The CDR3 DNA reads as TGCGCCAGCAGTATGTCAGGGATGGATTCACCCCTCCACTTT.

The V and J genes are TRBV30 and TRBJ1-2; 9 positions agree with TRBD1. The CDR3 extends over 15 amino acids. Trimming took 1 base from V and 1 from J; bases not matched to a gene: 4. Germline V gene sequence: CDR1 GTSNPN, CDR2 SVGIG (reference sequence). The CDR3 protein is CAWSGDRALNYGYTF. DNA of the CDR3: TGTGCCTGGAGTGGGGACAGGGCCCTTAACTATGGCTACACCTTC.

This clone was observed a handful of times. The gene calls are TRBV27 and TRBJ2-3; TRBD2 aligns across 10 bases. CDR1 and CDR2 from the germline V gene are MNHEY and SMNVEV (reference sequence). The CDR3 extends over 20 amino acids. V lost 1 base, J lost 1 base, and 14 bases stayed unmatched. CDR3 nucleotide sequence: TGTGCCAGCAGTTTATTTACTAGCGGGAATCATATGGGCGGCACAGATACGCAGTATTTT. Amino acid sequence: CASSLFTSGNHMGGTDTQYF.